The TCR beta chain under discussion was sequenced for a study of OX40 agonist ivuxolimab in advanced cancers. Study-wide context: About 40% of patients had received prior checkpoint inhibitor therapy.

In germline, CDR1 is SEHNR, CDR2 FQNEAQ (reference sequence). The CDR3 has 13 amino acids. Deletions cut 5 bases from V and 4 bases from J, with 10 bases between. As regards this clone: Its antigen remains unknown.

Assay used: immunoSEQ multiplex PCR; TCRdb lists only in-frame clones, some missing. Seen here are approximately 61,000 clones, approximately 90% observed once, and the top ten hold about a sixth. Whole-study results and caveats: In the 0.1-3.0 mg/kg groups, partial responders showed among the lowest expansion.

The rearrangement uses TRBV7-9 and TRBJ2-3; D unresolved. The clonotype originates from an adult with an advanced solid tumor such as melanoma, head and neck, liver or kidney cancer. This specimen consisted of CD4+ or CD8+ T cells sorted from blood, obtained in a trial of the OX40 agonist ivuxolimab. The CDR3 loop is CASSPQPADTQYF. Written as DNA, the CDR3 is TGTGCCAGCAGCCCTCAACCGGCAGATACGCAGTATTTT.